This TCR beta chain is drawn from a study of cytomegalovirus exposure and HLA in healthy donors. Findings and limits, study-wide: The study put under 200 TCR beta chains on its list as cytomegalovirus-associated. In vitro testing confirmed a few CMV-associated chains as specific for CMV antigens.

About this clone: Its target is unknown.

This CDR3 region has 17 residues. Deletions cut 2 bases from V and 0 bases from J, with 14 bases between. CDR1 is SGHRS, CDR2 YFSETQ, per germline. From the roughly 120-subject validation cohort, which was separate from the approximately 700-subject first cohort, the donors were drawn. TCRdb's copy holds only in-frame clones and misses some; the assay was immunoSEQ multiplex PCR. The sample carries approximately 58,000 clones, roughly 94% recorded once. The rearrangement joins TRBV5-1 to TRBJ2-2; maybe TRBD1 (5 bases). The sample taken for sequencing was PBMCs. The receptor was derived from a man younger than 30 in good health and CMV-seronegative. The CDR3, as DNA: TGCGCCAGCAGCTTTATGGCAGGGCCCCCGAACACCGGGGAGCTGTTTTTT. Its translation: CASSFMAGPPNTGELFF.